This section outlines one TCR beta chain sequence together with its context. The antigen is unknown. The source of the sample is a study of shared clonotypes between healthy human individuals. Study-level findings and limits: Clonotypes shared by all four donors outscored non-shared clonotypes in generation probability.

The protocol was immunoSEQ multiplex PCR, while the TCRdb copy is restricted to in-frame clones and leaves out a portion. Of around 2.3 million clones listed, nearly 97% are singletons. Into CD45RA+ naive and CD45RA-negative memory subsets, the CD4+ cells were split. The CDR3 length is 15 residues. Germline assignment: CDR1 LGHNA and CDR2 YSLEER. Trimming cost V 0 bases and J 2 bases, with 9 bases left between them. The chain couples TRBV4-3 to TRBJ2-3; D ambiguous. This TCR was sampled from a man aged 18 to 35 in good health. The sequenced sample was naive CD4+ T cells sorted from blood. Subset described: CD45RA+ positively selected. CDR3 DNA sequence: TGCGCCAGCAGCCAAGAACGGCGGCTCACAGATACGCAGTATTTT. It codes for CASSQERRLTDTQYF.